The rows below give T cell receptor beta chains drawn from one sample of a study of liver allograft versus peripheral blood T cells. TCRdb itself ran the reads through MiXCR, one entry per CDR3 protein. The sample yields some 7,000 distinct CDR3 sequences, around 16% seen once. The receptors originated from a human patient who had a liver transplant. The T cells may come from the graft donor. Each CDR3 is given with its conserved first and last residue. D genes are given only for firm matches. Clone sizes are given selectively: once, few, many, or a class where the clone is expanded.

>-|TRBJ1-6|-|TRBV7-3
TGTGCCAGCAGCTCCGGCAATTCACCCCTCCACTTT
CASSSGNSPLHF
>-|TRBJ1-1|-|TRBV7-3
TGTGCCAGCAGCTTCGACAAGAACACTGAAGCTTTCTTT
CASSFDKNTEAFF
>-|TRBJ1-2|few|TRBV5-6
TGTGCCAGCAGCAGAACAGGGCGTGAAGGAGGCTACACCTTC
CASSRTGREGGYTF
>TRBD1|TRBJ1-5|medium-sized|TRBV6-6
TGTGCCAGCACCCGACAGGGAACCATCAATCAGCCCCAGCATTTT
CASTRQGTINQPQHF
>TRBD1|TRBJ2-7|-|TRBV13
TGTGCCAGCAGCGTAGCCCCGGGACAGGGAACCTACGAGCAGTACTTC
CASSVAPGQGTYEQYF
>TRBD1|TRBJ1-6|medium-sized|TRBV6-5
TGTGCCAGCAGTCGCACAGGGGTCTGGTATTCACCCCTCCACTTT
CASSRTGVWYSPLHF
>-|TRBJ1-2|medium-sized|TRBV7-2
TGTGCCAGCAGTCCACACCAGGATTTCTTCTATGGCTACACCTTC
CASSPHQDFFYGYTF
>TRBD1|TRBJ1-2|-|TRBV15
TGTGCCACCAGCAGAAGTACCGGGACAGCCGTAGATGGCTACACCTTC
CATSRSTGTAVDGYTF
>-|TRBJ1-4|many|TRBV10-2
TGCGCCAGCAGTGTTTTGCAGGTTAATGAAAAACTGTTTTTT
CASSVLQVNEKLFF
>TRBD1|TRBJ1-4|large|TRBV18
TGTGCCAGCCAGGGACAGCTGACTAATGAAAAACTGTTTTTT
CASQGQLTNEKLFF
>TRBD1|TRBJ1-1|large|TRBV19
TGTGCCAGTAGTATAATAGGGACAGTAAGTGGAGGGCGCCGGGGCACTGAAGCTTTCTTT
CASSIIGTVSGGRRGTEAFF
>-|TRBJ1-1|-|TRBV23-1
TGCGCCAGCACCAGCCTCGGGAACACTGAAGCTTTCTTT
CASTSLGNTEAFF
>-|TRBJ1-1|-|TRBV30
TGTGCCTGGAGTGGTGGGGGGCCCCTGAGGCGGGCTTTCTTT
CAWSGGGPLRRAFF
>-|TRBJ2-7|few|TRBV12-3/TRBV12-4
TGTGCCAGCAGTTTAGCGCTAGGAGGGAAGGTTAGCTACGAGCAGTACTTC
CASSLALGGKVSYEQYF
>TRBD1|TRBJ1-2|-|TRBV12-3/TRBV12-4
TGTGCCAGCAGCCGGGACAGGGTTTTCGGCTACACCTTC
CASSRDRVFGYTF
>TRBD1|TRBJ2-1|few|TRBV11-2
TGTGCCAGCAGCTTAGTCAGGGGGAAGTACAATGAGCAGTTCTTC
CASSLVRGKYNEQFF
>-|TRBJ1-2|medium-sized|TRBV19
TGTGCCAGTAGACAGGGAAGAGGTGGCTACACCTTC
CASRQGRGGYTF
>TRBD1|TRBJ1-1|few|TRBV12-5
TGTGCTAGTGCCAGGGACAGGTACAACACTGAAGCTTTCTTT
CASARDRYNTEAFF
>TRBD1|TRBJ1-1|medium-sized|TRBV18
TGTGCCAGCTTTGCACAGGGGTGGATCACTGAAGCTTTCTTT
CASFAQGWITEAFF
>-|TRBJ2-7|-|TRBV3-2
TGTGCCAGCAGGTCCGGGACTACCCCCTACGAGCAGTACTTC
CASRSGTTPYEQYF
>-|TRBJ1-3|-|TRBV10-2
TGCGCCAGCAGGCGGGCGGGGGGCCTCACTGGAAACACCATATATTTT
CASRRAGGLTGNTIYF
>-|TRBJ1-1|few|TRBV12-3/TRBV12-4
TGTGCCAGCATGCTCTGGGAGAACACTGAAGCTTTCTTT
CASMLWENTEAFF
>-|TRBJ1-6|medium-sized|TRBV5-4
TGTGCCAGCAGCTTGGGACAGGCTGGGTCCTATAATTCACCCCTCCACTTT
CASSLGQAGSYNSPLHF
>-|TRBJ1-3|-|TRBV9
TGTGCCAGCAGCGTAGGGGTGGCACACTCTGGAAACACCATATATTTT
CASSVGVAHSGNTIYF
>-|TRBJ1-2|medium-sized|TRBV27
TGTGCCAGCAGTCCTTGGGACACCCTGGAGGGCTACACCTTC
CASSPWDTLEGYTF
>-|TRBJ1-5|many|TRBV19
TGTGCCAGTAGTATAGTGGGGAGACACCAGCCCCAGCATTTT
CASSIVGRHQPQHF
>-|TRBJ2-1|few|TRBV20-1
TGCAGTGCTAGCGCTACCGGGAATGAGCAGTTCTTC
CSASATGNEQFF
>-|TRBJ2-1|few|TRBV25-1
TGTGCCAGCCACAGGGACTCCTACAATGAGCAGTTCTTC
CASHRDSYNEQFF
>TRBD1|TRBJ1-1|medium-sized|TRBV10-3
TGTGCCATCAGATCGGACAGGGCGGGCACTGAAGCTTTCTTT
CAIRSDRAGTEAFF
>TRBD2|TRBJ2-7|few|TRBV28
TGTGCCAGCAGCTCCGGGACTAGCGACTACGAGCAGTACTTC
CASSSGTSDYEQYF
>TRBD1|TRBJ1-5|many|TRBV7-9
TGTGCCAGCAGCCCTGGGACAGGCGGTTATAGCAATCAGCCCCAGCATTTT
CASSPGTGGYSNQPQHF
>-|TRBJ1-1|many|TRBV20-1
TGCAGTGCTAGAGCTGACAGATACACTGAAGCTTTCTTT
CSARADRYTEAFF
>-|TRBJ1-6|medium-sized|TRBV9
TGTGCCAGCACCCGGCAGGGTGGTAATTCACCCCTCCACTTT
CASTRQGGNSPLHF
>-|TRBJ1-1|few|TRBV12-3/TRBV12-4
TGTGCCAGCAGTTCTCTGACGGATGAAGCTTTCTTT
CASSSLTDEAFF
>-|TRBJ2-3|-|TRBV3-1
TGTGCCAGCACCTTCCGCCAGCAGGGCACAGATACGCAGTATTTT
CASTFRQQGTDTQYF
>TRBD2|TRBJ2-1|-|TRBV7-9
TGTGCCAGCAGCTCGGGACTAGCAACCTACAATGAGCAGTTCTTC
CASSSGLATYNEQFF
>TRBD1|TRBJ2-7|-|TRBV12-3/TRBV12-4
TGTGCCAGCAGTTTCCGGGACAGGGACTACGAGCAGTACTTC
CASSFRDRDYEQYF
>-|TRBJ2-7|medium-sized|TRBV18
TGTGCCAGCTCACCGAGGGACACGGAAGGGGGGCAGTACTTC
CASSPRDTEGGQYF
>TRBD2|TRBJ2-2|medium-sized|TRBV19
TGTGCCAGTGGGCCTAGCGGGGGGGCTCGGTACACCGGGGAGCTGTTTTTT
CASGPSGGARYTGELFF